This TCR beta chain was recovered during a study of tumor-infiltrating lymphocytes in primary liver carcinoma. Study-level background: Each of the growths was stage T1-T3 N0M0, extending roughly 4.2 to 11 cm across.

Study-wide points: Tumor specimens were characterized by a significantly higher top-250-clone fraction than blood (p = 0.039). Since sampling was bulk and unsorted, CD4+ and CD8+ repertoires were not compared.

The researchers produced TCR beta cDNA from around 500 ng total RNA with a constant-region primer. Three nested multiplex PCR rounds of slightly modified ARM-PCR generated TCR beta libraries. TRBV1-TRBV30 forward primers paired with a C-beta reverse primer were used in the first two PCR rounds, which ran about 11 cycles each. From the multiplex PCR reads, TCRdb called clonotypes with MiXCR, one entry per CDR3 protein. The table lists about 310,000 distinct CDR3 sequences, 58% of them singletons. Of note for this clonotype: The antigen remains unidentified. The CDR3 ends on some other residue instead of the conserved phenylalanine or tryptophan, so this is likely a read error.

CDR3 length equals 16 residues. Trimming removed 4 bases from V and 1 base from J; junction bases left unmatched: 4. Germline assignment: CDR1 KGHDR and CDR2 SFDVKD. The researchers obtained blood RNA from unsorted whole blood and also extracted germline DNA. Sequenced sample: peripheral blood. The TCR comes from a woman aged 25 to 39 with primary liver carcinoma and hepatitis B virus infection. This sequence joins TRBV24-1 and TRBJ2-2, with 8 bases fitting TRBD1. In nucleotides, the CDR3 is TGTGCCACCAGTGACGCCGGACAGGGGAACACCGGGGAGCTGTTTTTA. Translating it yields CATSDAGQGNTGELFL.